These 14 T cell receptor beta chains share one sample of origin, sequenced in a study of T cells in Graves' hyperthyroidism and ophthalmopathy (dated by TCRdb to about 2019). The library was prepared using multiplex PCR. Reads for this sample came from an Illumina HiSeq 2000. The TCR beta CDR3 regions were amplified from RNA transcripts. The TCR CDR3 was subjected to a first round of RT-PCR using the HTBI primer set and the Qiagen OneStep RT-PCR kit. Using fastp trimming at Q25 and MiXCR clonotype assembly, TCRdb reanalyzed the public sequencing data and kept in-frame beta chains. Rows merge per CDR3 protein into single entries with the most common DNA and genes. Recorded for this sample are approximately 870,000 distinct CDR3 sequences; 35% to 45% of them occurred a single time. 7.5% to 9.5% of the sample is in the top ten clones. The sequenced material came from blood. These receptors were taken from a man aged 18 to 30 with Graves' hyperthyroidism.

The rearrangement joins TRBV6-6 to TRBJ1-1; no firm D call. V lost 2 bases and J 1 base, leaving 14 bases between the germline ends. CDR3 length equals 16 residues. Germline V gene lookup returns CDR1 MNHNY and CDR2 SVGAGI (reference sequence). CDR3 sequence: CASSYLPPPKNTEAFF. The CDR3 DNA sequence: TGTGCCAGCAGTTACCTTCCACCCCCCAAGAACACTGAAGCTTTCTTT.

The J gene is TRBJ2-2, the V gene TRBV19, with 8 bases lining up with TRBD2. Germline V lookup: CDR1 LNHDA, CDR2 SQIVND (reference sequence). CDR3 length: 16 residues. Trimming at V came to 9 bases and at J to 3 bases, leaving 12 bases not matched to a gene. This CDR3 reads CASTPGQAGDTGELFF. The DNA for the CDR3 is TGTGCCAGCACCCCTGGCCAAGCGGGAGACACCGGGGAGCTGTTTTTT.

On this clonotype itself: This may be a read error, as it is one base from a much larger clone. The rearrangement joins TRBV7-9 to TRBJ2-6; D not certain. This CDR3 is 14 amino acids long. Looked up from germline, CDR1 is SEHNR and CDR2 is FQNEAQ (reference sequence). The CDR3: CASQQSSGVNVLTF. CDR3 nucleotide sequence: TGTGCCAGCCAACAAAGCTCTGGGGTCAACGTCCTGACTTTC. Variable domain in full (rest from reference TRBV7-9 and TRBJ2-6): DTGVSQNPRHKITKRGQNVTFRCDPISEHNRLYWYRQTLGQGPEFLTYFQNEAQLEKSRLLSDRFSAERPKGSFSTLEIQRTEQGDSAMYLCASQQSSGVNVLTFGAGSRLTVL.

Notes on this clonotype: In this CDR3 the conserved last residue, phenylalanine or tryptophan, is missing, so a read error is likely. The gene calls are TRBV2 and TRBJ2-7; D gene ambiguous. The ends were cut back, 7 bases at V and 1 base at J, with 17 bases in the middle. CDR1 and CDR2 from the germline V gene are SNHLY and FYNNEI. The CDR3 extends over 15 amino acids. The CDR3 sequence is CASNAIGEGSYEQYL. CDR3 in DNA: TGTGCCAGCAATGCTATTGGGGAAGGATCCTACGAGCAGTACCTC.

This clonotype was detected a few times. The chain has TRBV2 and TRBJ2-7, with 14 bases aligning to TRBD2. CDR3 length equals 17 residues. Losses at the gene ends were 7 bases for V and 0 bases for J; bases not matched to a gene: 8. Per the germline V gene, CDR1 is SNHLY and CDR2 is FYNNEI. The CDR3 region is CASTPGLAGGGSYEQYF. The CDR3 DNA sequence: TGTGCCAGCACCCCTGGACTAGCGGGGGGAGGCTCCTACGAGCAGTACTTC.

This clonotype was counted only a few times. The V call is TRBV6-5, the J call TRBJ1-2, with D possibly being TRBD1 (5 bases). The V gene's germline CDR1 is MNHEY and CDR2 SVGAGI. This CDR3 region has 13 residues. V was trimmed by 5 bases and J by 3 bases, leaving 10 bases between them. The CDR3 sequence: CASSNGGDYGYTF. In DNA form, the CDR3 reads TGTGCCAGCAGTAATGGGGGGGACTATGGCTACACCTTC.

The chain has TRBV5-1 and TRBJ1-3; no clear D gene. The V end lost 4 bases, the J end lost 0 bases, and 14 bases lay between the germline ends. The CDR3 contains 16 residues. The germline CDR1 and CDR2 sequences are SGHRS and YFSETQ. The CDR3 coding sequence is TGCGCCAGCAGCGCGCGGGAAACGACCTCTGGAAACACCATATATTTT. It yields the protein CASSARETTSGNTIYF.

A remark on this clonotype: The junction does not match germline at one end; this may be a read error. The chain is built from TRBV11-2 and TRBJ2-7, with 7 bases matching TRBD2. The CDR3 length is 15 residues. Germline CDR1 is SGHAT and CDR2 is FQNNGV. The CDR3 sequence is CAGSSLAESSYEQYF. The CDR3 DNA follows: TGTGCCGGCAGCTCCCTAGCGGAAAGCTCCTACGAGCAGTACTTC.

The chain recombines TRBV20-1 with TRBJ1-4; 10 nucleotides agree with TRBD1. The length of the CDR3 is 13 residues. Germline V gives CDR1 DFQATT, CDR2 SNEGSKA (reference sequence). The CDR3 here is CSNIGQGDEKLFF. CDR3 DNA: TGCAGCAACATCGGACAGGGGGATGAAAAACTGTTTTTT.

The chain combines TRBV19 with TRBJ1-5; 7 bases align to TRBD1. The CDR3 is 15 residues long. Unmatched junction bases numbered 7, after V lost 2 bases and J lost 6 bases. Germline V gene lookup returns CDR1 LNHDA and CDR2 SQIVND (reference sequence). The CDR3 DNA reads TGTGCCAGTAGTATATCCCCGACAGGGTTTCAGCCCCAGCATTTT. Translation: CASSISPTGFQPQHF.

This clonotype was seen a few times. This chain joins TRBV5-1 and TRBJ2-7, with 7 bases fitting TRBD1. The CDR3 consists of 13 residues. Germline loops: CDR1 SGHRS, CDR2 YFSETQ. The V segment lost 9 bases and the J segment 3 bases; nucleotides outside the gene matches: 9. This CDR3 reads CANSYGQDYEQYF. The CDR3 DNA follows: TGCGCCAACAGTTACGGACAGGACTACGAGCAGTACTTC.

Concerning this clonotype: An end of the junction differs from the germline gene, which may be a read error. The chain couples TRBV15 to TRBJ1-2; 9 bases map to TRBD1. The CDR3 runs 13 residues. Germline CDR1 LNHNV, CDR2 YYDKDF (reference sequence). The CDR3 loop is CATSGDRGTGNTF. CDR3 coding DNA: TGTGCCACCAGCGGAGACAGGGGGACTGGAAACACCTTC. Based on the CDR3 plus reference TRBV15 and TRBJ1-2, the full variable domain is DAMVIQNPRYQVTQFGKPVTLSCSQTLNHNVMYWYQQKSSQAPKLLFHYYDKDFNNEADTPDNFQSRRPNTSFCFLDIRSPGLGDTAMYLCATSGDRGTGNTFGSGTRLTVV.

The chain has TRBV25-1 and TRBJ1-1, with D possibly matching TRBD1 (5 bases). Germline lookup yields CDR1 MGHDK and CDR2 SYGVNS. The CDR3 has 17 residues. The V end lost 0 bases, the J end lost 2 bases, and 16 bases lay between the germline ends. The CDR3 loop reads CASSEYAGIGGNTEAFF. Written as DNA, the CDR3 is TGTGCCAGCAGTGAATATGCAGGGATCGGTGGAAACACTGAAGCTTTCTTT. Looking up the rest from reference TRBV25-1 and TRBJ1-1 gives the full variable domain: EADIYQTPRYLVIGTGKKITLECSQTMGHDKMYWYQQDPGMELHLIHYSYGVNSTEKGDLSSESTVSRIRTEHFPLTLESARPSHTSQYLCASSEYAGIGGNTEAFFGQGTRLTVV.

This clonotype was seen a handful of times. V gene TRBV6-5 combines with J gene TRBJ1-5; D gene ambiguous. Germline values: CDR1 MNHEY, CDR2 SVGAGI. The CDR3 has 13 amino acids. Trimming removed 5 bases at V and 9 bases at J, with 14 bases between. CDR3 sequence reads: CASSVFRLGPQHF. CDR3 in DNA: TGTGCCAGCAGTGTCTTCCGCCTGGGGCCCCAGCATTTT.